This TCR beta chain was profiled in a study of T cells in Graves' hyperthyroidism and ophthalmopathy. Study-wide background: Specimen type is peripheral blood, collected at initial diagnosis prior to any treatment.

Patients aged 18 to 65 had newly diagnosed hyperthyroidism of under 2 months' duration. This clonotype came up a few times. Its antigen remains unidentified. The investigators amplified TCR beta CDR3 regions from RNA transcripts. Primed by the HTBI set, a first-round RT-PCR was run on the TCR CDR3. TCRdb used MiXCR to reprocess the multiplex PCR reads, holding one entry per CDR3 protein. This sample yields approximately 630,000 distinct CDR3 sequences, of which roughly 15% are seen a single time; around 3.9% belongs to the top ten. The ends were cut back, 5 bases at V and 7 bases at J, with 18 bases in the middle. CDR3 length: 15 residues. Germline V gene data show CDR1 as MNHEY and CDR2 as SMNVEV (reference sequence). Overall study findings and caveats: In the analysis, a 13 V-J model separated ophthalmopathy from stable hyperthyroidism.

The TCR was taken from a woman in her thirties with Graves' hyperthyroidism. Sequencing was performed on blood. J is TRBJ2-1 and V is TRBV27; possibly TRBD2 for D (5 bases). CDR3 amino acids: CASSNQRTLGNEQFF. CDR3 sequence (DNA): TGTGCCAGCAGTAATCAGCGGACGTTGGGGAATGAGCAGTTCTTC.